A selection of T cell receptor beta chains follows, all from one sample in a study of Tregs in tolerant kidney transplant recipients. TCRdb's copy holds only in-frame clones and misses some; the assay was immunoSEQ multiplex PCR. The table includes around 120,000 clones, roughly nine tenths detected once. What was sequenced was CD4+ T cells from blood. The receptors originated from a human donor in good health. The CDR3 runs from the conserved cysteine through the conserved F or W. A D gene is named only where the DNA matches it firmly. Expanded clones get a size class; other rows say once, few or many, or leave the size out.

d_call	v_call	j_call	clone_size	cdr3_nt	cdr3_aa
-	TRBV4-1	TRBJ1-2	-	TGCGCCAGCAGTAAGTCCAGTCCCTATGGCTACACCTTC	CASSKSSPYGYTF
TRBD1	TRBV19	TRBJ2-7	-	TGTGCCAGTAGCCTCCGGGACAGCCTCTCCGAGCAGTACTTC	CASSLRDSLSEQYF
TRBD2	TRBV14	TRBJ2-1	-	TGTGCCAGCAGCCTTAGCGGGAGGTACCTCAATGAGCAGTTCTTC	CASSLSGRYLNEQFF
-	TRBV9	TRBJ1-1	few	TGTGCCAGCAGCGTAGAGGGAGAAGCTTTCTTT	CASSVEGEAFF
-	TRBV5-6	TRBJ2-3	-	TGTGCCAGCAGCCCACTGGGGGCGGGAGGCACAGATACGCAGTATTTT	CASSPLGAGGTDTQYF
-	TRBV21-1	TRBJ2-2	-	TGTGCCAGCAGCTCAAGGTTCCCGGGTAAAGGGAACACCGGGGAGCTGTTTTTT	CASSSRFPGKGNTGELFF
-	TRBV2	TRBJ2-7	-	TGTGCCAGCAGTGAATTTTCCTACGAGCAGTACTTC	CASSEFSYEQYF
-	TRBV18	TRBJ1-3	once	TGTGCCAGCTCACCAAGGACGGCCGGAAACACCATATATTTT	CASSPRTAGNTIYF
-	TRBV5-1	TRBJ2-2	-	TGCGCCAGCAGCTTCCAGGGAAATACCGGGGAGCTGTTTTTT	CASSFQGNTGELFF
TRBD1	TRBV18	TRBJ2-6	-	TGTGCCAGCTCATCGCGACAGGGAAGCTCTGGGGCCAACGTCCTGACTTTC	CASSSRQGSSGANVLTF
-	TRBV19	TRBJ2-5	-	TGTGCCAGTAGTATAGGATCGGGCAGAATGAGGGAGACCCAGTACTTC	CASSIGSGRMRETQYF
-	TRBV4-1	TRBJ2-3	few	TGCGCCAGCAGCCAAGACAAAGCCTTTTGGAGGGGAGCGTTCACAGATACGCAGTATTTT	CASSQDKAFWRGAFTDTQYF
TRBD1	TRBV2	TRBJ1-5	-	TGTGCCAGCGGCTCTGTACAGGGGAATCAGCCCCAGCATTTT	CASGSVQGNQPQHF
TRBD1	TRBV15	TRBJ1-1	-	TGTGCCACCAGCAGAGATCAGGGGGCTGAAGCTTTCTTT	CATSRDQGAEAFF
TRBD1	TRBV18	TRBJ2-7	-	TGTGCCAGCTCCAACGACAGGGGCTACGAGCAGTACTTC	CASSNDRGYEQYF
-	TRBV29-1	TRBJ1-2	-	TGCAGCGCTGGGGGTGGCTACACCTTC	CSAGGGYTF
TRBD2	TRBV7-9	TRBJ2-3	-	TGTGCCAGCAGCTTGGTCCTAGCGGGGGGATCAGATACGCAGTATTTT	CASSLVLAGGSDTQYF
-	TRBV20-1	TRBJ1-6	-	TGCAGTGCTAGCCCCAATTCACCCCTCCACTTT	CSASPNSPLHF
-	TRBV6-5	TRBJ1-6	once	TGTGCCAGCAGTTACTCGAGAGACAGATATAATTCACCCCTCCACTTT	CASSYSRDRYNSPLHF
-	TRBV5-8	TRBJ2-5	-	TGTGCCAGCAGCCCACAGGCGTTACAAGAGACCCAGTACTTC	CASSPQALQETQYF
TRBD1	TRBV19	TRBJ2-4	-	TGTGCCAGTAGTATCCCTGACAGGGGCCGAGGCGTAGCCAAAAACATTCAGTACTTC	CASSIPDRGRGVAKNIQYF